This T cell receptor (beta chain) was retrieved from a study of T cells in Graves' hyperthyroidism and ophthalmopathy. Researchers amplified the TCR beta CDR3 regions from RNA transcripts. With the HTBI primer set, the TCR CDR3 went through a first round of RT-PCR. TCRdb redid the calling of the multiplex PCR reads with MiXCR, one entry per CDR3 protein. The data show around 620,000 distinct CDR3 sequences, 12% to 15% seen once. This clonotype occurred many times. The V segment lost 4 bases and the J segment 4 bases; nucleotides outside the gene matches: 7. The germline V gene has CDR1 SGHAT and CDR2 FQDESV (reference sequence). This CDR3 has 15 residues.

This clonotype was sampled from a woman under 30 with Graves' ophthalmopathy. Sequencing was done on a sample of blood. The gene calls are TRBV11-1 and TRBJ2-1; 7 bases match TRBD1. CDR3 protein: CASSSPRDRYNEQFF. The CDR3 DNA reads as TGTGCCAGCAGCTCCCCTCGGGACAGATACAATGAGCAGTTCTTC. Drawing the rest from reference TRBV11-1 and TRBJ2-1, the complete variable domain is EAEVAQSPRYKITEKSQAVAFWCDPISGHATLYWYRQILGQGPELLVQFQDESVVDDSQLPKDRFSAERLKGVDSTLKIQPAELGDSAMYLCASSSPRDRYNEQFFGPGTRLTVL.